One and the same sample provided the 7 T cell receptor beta chains below, sequenced in a study of vaccination effects on CD4 cells after COVID-19. Scientists isolated CD4+ T cells after a roughly nine-day culture period ended. The protocol was immunoSEQ multiplex PCR, while the TCRdb copy is restricted to in-frame clones and leaves out a portion. This sample has about 72,000 clones, with 75% to 80% found just once. No antigen has been assigned to these receptors. This sample comprised CD4+ T cells from PBMCs cultured without peptide, obtained before COVID-19 vaccination. All receptors derive from a human donor who received a COVID-19 vaccine.

V and J are TRBV30 and TRBJ1-6; 10 nucleotides match TRBD1. Germline-derived CDR1 and CDR2 are GTSNPN and SVGIG (reference sequence). V lost 2 bases to trimming and J lost 8 bases; unmatched junction nucleotides: 6. This CDR3 has 15 residues. The DNA for the CDR3 is TGTGCCTGGAGTCCCAAGACAGGGGGCGATTCACCCCTCCACTTT. Translating gives CAWSPKTGGDSPLHF.

The chain joins TRBV3-1 (or the pseudogene TRBV3-2) to TRBJ1-2; the match to TRBD1 covers 9 bases. With V trimmed by 5 bases and J by 2 bases, 3 bases remained unmatched. CDR1 LGHDT and CDR2 YNNKEL come from the germline V gene (reference sequence). The CDR3 spans 14 residues. CDR3 nucleotides: TGTGCCAGCAGCTCCGGGACAGGGAACTATGGCTACACCTTC. As protein: CASSSGTGNYGYTF.

The CDR3 nucleotides read TGCGCCAGCGGACAGGGGGCGAACACCGGGGAGCTGTTTTTT. It encodes CASGQGANTGELFF. This rearrangement joins TRBV5-1 to TRBJ2-2; 10 nucleotides line up with TRBD1. The CDR3 runs to 14 residues. Germline lookup yields CDR1 SGHRS and CDR2 YFSETQ. The junction had 0 bases not matched to a gene; V was cut back by 7 bases and J by 0 bases.

This rearrangement joins TRBV6-1 to TRBJ1-3; unclear D gene. V gave up 2 bases and J gave up 0 bases, with 11 bases separating them. Germline CDR1 is MNHNS and CDR2 is SASEGT. The CDR3 is 16 residues long. CDR3 coding DNA: TGTGCCAGCAGTGAACACACGTCCGGCTCTGGAAACACCATATATTTT. Encoded protein: CASSEHTSGSGNTIYF.

As regards this clone: The same CDR3 also results from other DNA sequences found in this sample. The chain links TRBV7-2 to TRBJ1-3; no reliable D call. Germline V gene lookup returns CDR1 SGHTA and CDR2 FQGNSA. V was shortened by 1 base and J by 0 bases, with 4 bases between the two germline ends. This CDR3 is 14 amino acids long. CDR3 nucleotide sequence: TGTGCCAGCAGCTTAGGAGGCTCTGGAAACACCATATATTTT. Protein product: CASSLGGSGNTIYF.

This clone appeared a single time. The chain has TRBV5-1 and TRBJ1-1, with a weak D call TRBD1 (6 bases). V was trimmed by 4 bases and J by 1 base, leaving 11 bases between them. CDR1 SGHRS and CDR2 YFSETQ come from the germline V gene. The CDR3 has 14 amino acids. The CDR3 DNA reads as TGCGCCAGCAGCAAGGACAGTACGAACACTGAAGCTTTCTTT. This translates into CASSKDSTNTEAFF.

The chain joins TRBV10-1 to TRBJ1-1; 8 nucleotides align to TRBD1. The CDR3 has 15 amino acids. Per germline, CDR1 WNHNN and CDR2 SYGVQD (reference sequence). V dropped 6 bases and J dropped 0; count of bases not matched to a gene: 6. The CDR3 coding sequence is TGCGCCAGCAGCAAGGGACAGGCCATGAACACTGAAGCTTTCTTT. Its translation: CASSKGQAMNTEAFF.